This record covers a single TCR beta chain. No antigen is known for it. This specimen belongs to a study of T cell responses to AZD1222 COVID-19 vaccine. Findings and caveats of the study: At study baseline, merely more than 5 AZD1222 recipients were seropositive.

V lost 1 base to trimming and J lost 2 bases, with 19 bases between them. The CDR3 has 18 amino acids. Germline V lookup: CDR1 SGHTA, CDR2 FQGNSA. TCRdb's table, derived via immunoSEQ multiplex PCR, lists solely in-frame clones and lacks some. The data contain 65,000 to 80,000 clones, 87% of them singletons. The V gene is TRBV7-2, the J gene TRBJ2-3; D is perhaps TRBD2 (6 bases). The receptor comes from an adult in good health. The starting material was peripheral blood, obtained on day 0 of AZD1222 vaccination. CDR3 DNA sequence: TGTGCCAGCAGCTTAGAGGAAGCGGGTCTGGGGTTCACAGATACGCAGTATTTT. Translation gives CASSLEEAGLGFTDTQYF.